One and the same sample provided the 3 T cell receptor beta chains below, sequenced in a study of beta chain features in type 1 diabetes. Expressed TCRB transcripts were sequenced, since all the RNA that had been isolated was reverse transcribed. This table comes from immunoSEQ multiplex PCR, and its TCRdb copy is limited to in-frame clones, with some not included. The sample consists of approximately 17,000 clones, 60% to 75% of them appearing once. Their cognate antigens are unknown. General study points: Within each of all four CD4+ subsets, Type 1 diabetes patients had TCRB CDR3s that were moderately but significantly shorter.

Sequenced material: stem cell memory CD4+ T cells from blood. The receptors were sampled from a man aged 25 to 40 with type 1 diabetes.

This chain uses TRBV30 with TRBJ2-7; D call uncertain. Germline V gene lookup returns CDR1 GTSNPN and CDR2 SVGIG (reference sequence). The CDR3 contains 12 residues. V was pared by 6 bases and J by 2 bases, with 11 bases between. CDR3 in DNA: TGTGCCTGCCTCGACATAACCTACGAGCAGTACTTC. Translated: CACLDITYEQYF.

The chain carries TRBV11-3 and TRBJ2-1; 7 bases are a match to TRBD1. There are 15 residues in the CDR3. Germline V gene sequence: CDR1 SGHNT, CDR2 YENEEA. V shed 3 bases and J 5 bases; nucleotides not matched to a gene: 7. In nucleotides, the CDR3 is TGTGCCAGCAGCTTTGGCAGGGGGATCAACAATGAGCAGTTCTTC. Residues: CASSFGRGINNEQFF.

This clone has a single count. V usage is TRBV12-5 and J usage is TRBJ2-3; D remains ambiguous. This CDR3 has 13 residues. V was cut by 4 bases and J by 0 bases, with 5 bases left in between. The germline V gene has CDR1 LGHNT and CDR2 FRNRAP. CDR3 DNA sequence: TGTGCTAGTGGTTCCAATAGCACAGATACGCAGTATTTT. This gives the protein CASGSNSTDTQYF.